A single sample gave rise to the 20 T cell receptor beta chains below, sequenced in a study of blood T cell repertoires in COVID-19. The repertoire was sequenced with immunoSEQ multiplex PCR; TCRdb's copy has only in-frame clones and lacks some. Of around 140,000 clones in the sample, 85% to 90% were seen once. Sequenced sample: peripheral blood. The receptors here all came from a man older than 75 with acute or convalescent COVID-19.

This clone was seen once. The chain joins TRBV4-1 to TRBJ2-3, with D perhaps TRBD2 (6 bases). CDR3 size: 13 residues. Deletions cut 0 bases from V and 10 bases from J, with 11 bases between. Germline CDR1 reads MGHRA; CDR2 reads YSYEKL. CDR3 coding DNA: TGCGCCAGCAGCCAAGATCGGAGGGACTCGCAGTATTTT. It encodes CASSQDRRDSQYF.

The chain carries TRBV18 and TRBJ1-1; no clear D. CDR1 is KGHSH, CDR2 LQKENI, per germline. The CDR3 totals 14 residues. Trimming shortened V by 3 bases and J by 0 bases, and 8 bases separated the two germline ends. In nucleotides, the CDR3 is TGTGCCAGCTCACCGCCAGAATTGAACACTGAAGCTTTCTTT. It encodes CASSPPELNTEAFF.

J is TRBJ1-5 and V is TRBV19, with D maybe TRBD1 (6 bases). V was trimmed by 2 bases and J by 2 bases, leaving 19 bases between them. Germline lookup yields CDR1 LNHDA and CDR2 SQIVND (reference sequence). CDR3 length equals 18 residues. Here the CDR3 reads CASSIIPLLGAGNQPQHF. CDR3 in DNA: TGTGCCAGTAGTATAATCCCTTTATTGGGGGCTGGCAATCAGCCCCAGCATTTT. Full variable domain (missing parts from reference TRBV19 and TRBJ1-5): DGGITQSPKYLFRKEGQNVTLSCEQNLNHDAMYWYRQDPGQGLRLIYYSQIVNDFQKGDIAEGYSVSREKKESFPLTVTSAQKNPTAFYLCASSIIPLLGAGNQPQHFGDGTRLSIL.

The rearrangement uses TRBV19 and TRBJ1-6, with D perhaps matching TRBD1 (5 bases). This CDR3 has 13 residues. V lost 7 bases and J lost 6, with 10 bases in between. The germline CDR1 and CDR2 sequences are LNHDA and SQIVND (reference sequence). The CDR3 sequence: CASTQGPNSPLHF. The CDR3 DNA reads as TGTGCCAGTACCCAGGGTCCTAATTCACCCCTCCACTTT.

This rearrangement joins TRBV28 to TRBJ2-2; no clear D gene. The CDR3 has 15 amino acids. The germline CDR1 and CDR2 sequences are MDHEN and SYDVKM. Trimming took off 7 bases at V and 2 bases at J, with 14 bases between the two ends. CDR3: CASKYATSNTGELFF. CDR3 nucleotides: TGTGCCAGCAAGTATGCGACATCAAACACCGGGGAGCTGTTTTTT. Supplemented by reference TRBV28 and TRBJ2-2, the full variable domain reads DVKVTQSSRYLVKRTGEKVFLECVQDMDHENMFWYRQDPGLGLRLIYFSYDVKMKEKGDIPEGYSVSREKKERFSLILESASTNQTSMYLCASKYATSNTGELFFGEGSRLTVL.

The rearrangement links TRBV7-3 to TRBJ1-2; TRBD1 aligns across 7 bases. Trimming took 7 bases from V and 4 from J; bases not matched to a gene: 9. The CDR3 extends over 14 amino acids. The V gene's germline CDR1 is SGHTA and CDR2 FQGTGA. CDR3 DNA: TGTGCCAGCAAACTAACCGGGACAGCCTATGGCTACACCTTC. This sequence encodes CASKLTGTAYGYTF.

The CDR3 is CASSQTLTGQGVGYTF. The CDR3 DNA is TGTGCCAGCAGCCAGACACTAACGGGACAGGGTGTTGGCTACACCTTC. V usage is TRBV3-1 (or the pseudogene TRBV3-2) and J usage is TRBJ1-2; TRBD1 aligns across 9 bases. This CDR3 has 16 amino acids. The germline V gene has CDR1 LGHDT and CDR2 YNNKEL (reference sequence). Germline trimming cut 3 bases from V and 7 bases from J; bases unmatched to any gene: 12.

The V call is TRBV6-6, the J call TRBJ1-5; the match to TRBD1 covers 7 bases. Germline lookup yields CDR1 MNHNY and CDR2 SVGAGI (reference sequence). CDR3 length: 15 amino acids. Trimming cost V 0 bases and J 7 bases; bases outside gene matches: 6. This CDR3 is CASSYSTGWGQPQHF. CDR3 coding DNA: TGTGCCAGCAGTTACTCGACAGGGTGGGGGCAGCCCCAGCATTTT.

The genes are TRBV30 and TRBJ1-5; D unresolved. Deletions cut 2 bases from V and 4 bases from J, with 12 bases between. In germline, CDR1 is GTSNPN, CDR2 SVGIG (reference sequence). The CDR3 is made up of 14 amino acids. The CDR3 sequence is CAWSREVGNQPQHF. Written as DNA, the CDR3 is TGTGCCTGGAGTAGAGAGGTAGGAAATCAGCCCCAGCATTTT.

This clone was observed once. The gene calls are TRBV11-1 and TRBJ2-1, with TRBD1 as a possible D gene (6 bases). This CDR3 is 15 amino acids long. V dropped 2 bases and J dropped 8 bases, with 16 bases sitting between them. The germline V gene encodes CDR1 SGHAT and CDR2 FQDESV (reference sequence). The CDR3 nucleotides read TGTGCCAGCAGCTTAAGGCAGGGGCGGGTGGATGAGCAGTTCTTC. It codes for CASSLRQGRVDEQFF.

The chain has TRBV7-9 and TRBJ2-1; D gene unclear. The V end was cut by 1 base, the J end by 6 bases, with 7 bases between. CDR3 length: 13 amino acids. CDR1 is SEHNR and CDR2 is FQNEAQ in the germline V gene (reference sequence). CDR3 loop: CASSLGQFNEQFF. The CDR3, as DNA: TGTGCCAGCAGCTTAGGGCAGTTCAATGAGCAGTTCTTC.

This chain connects TRBV28 to TRBJ2-3, with D perhaps TRBD2 (5 bases). Germline CDR1 MDHEN, CDR2 SYDVKM. V was shortened by 2 bases and J by 1 base, with 10 bases between the two germline ends. The CDR3 covers 15 residues. The CDR3 sequence: CASSLRTLGTDTQYF. In DNA, the CDR3 is TGTGCCAGCAGTTTAAGAACACTAGGCACAGATACGCAGTATTTT. Full variable domain (outside the CDR3, taken from reference TRBV28 and TRBJ2-3): DVKVTQSSRYLVKRTGEKVFLECVQDMDHENMFWYRQDPGLGLRLIYFSYDVKMKEKGDIPEGYSVSREKKERFSLILESASTNQTSMYLCASSLRTLGTDTQYFGPGTRLTVL.

The chain links TRBV11-2 to TRBJ2-1; 11 nucleotides align to TRBD2. V dropped 0 bases and J dropped 9; count of bases not matched to a gene: 7. Germline CDR1 SGHAT, CDR2 FQNNGV. There are 16 residues in the CDR3. CDR3 amino acids: CASSLDRLAGGAEQFF. Written as DNA, the CDR3 is TGTGCCAGCAGCTTAGATCGGCTAGCGGGAGGAGCTGAGCAGTTCTTC.

This clone was recorded only once. The rearrangement links TRBV6-5 to TRBJ2-5; D is possibly TRBD1 (6 bases). Germline lookup yields CDR1 MNHEY and CDR2 SVGAGI. This CDR3 comprises 14 residues. Trimming took 6 bases from V and 5 from J, leaving 16 bases between them. CDR3 in DNA: TGTGCCAGCAGCCAGGGGCCCGGGTGGGAGACCCAGTACTTC. Translating it yields CASSQGPGWETQYF.

This chain uses TRBV2 with TRBJ1-5; D gene ambiguous. V dropped 5 bases and J dropped 0 bases, with 8 bases sitting between them. Germline CDR1 is SNHLY and CDR2 is FYNNEI. The CDR3 runs to 14 residues. This CDR3 reads CASSLSPSNQPQHF. The CDR3 nucleotides are TGTGCCAGCAGTTTAAGCCCTAGCAATCAGCCCCAGCATTTT.

This clone showed up just a few times. The CDR3, as DNA: TGTGCCAGCAGTTTAATGGGCCCCCTCCACTTT. Residues: CASSLMGPLHF. The chain couples TRBV27 to TRBJ1-6, with D unresolved. The CDR3 sequence is 11 residues long. The germline V gene encodes CDR1 MNHEY and CDR2 SMNVEV (reference sequence). V shed 2 bases and J shed 13 bases, with 6 bases lying between them.

This chain links TRBV7-2 with TRBJ1-1; 8 bases are shared with TRBD1. Germline V gene sequence: CDR1 SGHTA, CDR2 FQGNSA. With V trimmed by 7 bases and J by 7 bases, 11 bases remained unmatched. This CDR3 has 14 amino acids. The CDR3: CASNPTAGGVEAFF. The DNA of the CDR3 is TGTGCCAGCAACCCAACAGCAGGGGGCGTTGAAGCTTTCTTT.

The chain has TRBV7-9 and TRBJ2-7; 8 nucleotides line up with TRBD1. The CDR3 is made up of 16 amino acids. V shed 5 bases and J 2 bases; nucleotides not matched to a gene: 11. CDR1 and CDR2 (germline): SEHNR, FQNEAQ (reference sequence). The CDR3 is CASSPTDRGLPYEQYF. CDR3 bases: TGTGCCAGCAGCCCGACCGACAGGGGACTTCCCTACGAGCAGTACTTC.

The V call is TRBV5-1, the J call TRBJ1-4, with unresolved D. Germline CDR1 reads SGHRS; CDR2 reads YFSETQ. There are 15 residues in the CDR3. The germline V and J ends were trimmed by 4 bases and 1 base, with 11 bases remaining between them. The CDR3 sequence is CASSVSAQTNEKLFF. The CDR3, as DNA: TGCGCCAGCAGCGTCTCAGCGCAAACTAATGAAAAACTGTTTTTT.

The gene calls are TRBV6-1 and TRBJ1-6; D ambiguous. The germline CDR1 and CDR2 sequences are MNHNS and SASEGT. Between the trimmed V and J ends, which lost 4 bases and 11 bases, there was a span of 27 bases. The CDR3 is 18 residues long. CDR3 sequence reads: CASSGGVWFQSGFPPLHF. The CDR3 DNA sequence: TGTGCCAGCAGTGGGGGAGTCTGGTTTCAATCAGGTTTTCCACCCCTCCACTTT.